One sample yielded the 3 T cell receptor beta chains listed below, sequenced in a study of cytomegalovirus exposure and HLA in healthy donors (dated 2017 in TCRdb). The library was generated by the immunoSEQ multiplex PCR assay. For the multiplex PCR, a mixture combining 60 forward primers for TCR Vbeta segments and 13 reverse primers for TCR Jbeta segments was used. TCRdb holds this immuneACCESS table with in-frame rearrangements only. Some clones are missing; in checked studies, unresolved V genes explain under half, and the rest has no known cause. This sample's table carries approximately 180,000 clones. The ten largest clones represent approximately 6.4% of the sample. Material for sequencing was PBMCs. These receptors all stem from a man younger than 45 in good health and CMV-seronegative.

The J gene is TRBJ2-3, the V gene TRBV6-5; a possible D gene is TRBD2 (5 bases). The CDR3 extends over 16 amino acids. CDR1 and CDR2 (germline): MNHEY, SVGAGI. V lost 2 bases and J lost 1, with 13 bases in between. CDR3 sequence reads: CASSYAGGQGTDTQYF. The CDR3 DNA sequence: TGTGCCAGCAGTTACGCGGGCGGGCAGGGCACAGATACGCAGTATTTT.

The CDR3 sequence is CASSLARSSGNTIYF. The CDR3 DNA is TGTGCCAGCAGCTTGGCCCGGAGCTCTGGAAACACCATATATTTT. The V call is TRBV5-4, the J call TRBJ1-3; no definite D call. Trimming removed 0 bases at V and 0 bases at J, with 7 bases between. Germline CDR1 reads SGHNT; CDR2 reads YYREEE (reference sequence). CDR3 size: 15 residues.

The chain links TRBV2 to TRBJ1-2; D unclear. With 2 bases removed from V and 4 bases from J, the gap between germline ends came to 11 bases. Germline lookup yields CDR1 SNHLY and CDR2 FYNNEI. CDR3 length equals 14 residues. This CDR3 reads CASSERVGSYGYTF. The CDR3 bases are TGTGCCAGCAGTGAAAGGGTGGGGAGCTATGGCTACACCTTC. Full variable domain (missing parts from reference TRBV2 and TRBJ1-2): EPEVTQTPSHQVTQMGQEVILRCVPISNHLYFYWYRQILGQKVEFLVSFYNNEISEKSEIFDDQFSVERPDGSNFTLKIRSTKLEDSAMYFCASSERVGSYGYTFGSGTRLTVV.